The present T cell receptor (beta chain) was sequenced within a study of CD8 T cells in ankylosing spondylitis. In its sample, this clonotype was seen a few times. The antigen is unknown. Germline is not matched at one junction end, which may reflect a read error. The germline gives CDR1 MNHNS, CDR2 SASEGT. The CDR3 totals 14 residues. In TCRdb, the 5' RACE reads were re-called with MiXCR into one record per CDR3 protein. The data contain about 420,000 distinct CDR3 sequences, approximately 20% of them singletons. Broader study findings: Typical of ankylosing spondylitis blood, it appeared, was a TCR beta motif of several highly homologous variants.

The TCR sequence derives from a male donor with ankylosing spondylitis. The sample was blood, either unsorted or a sorted T cell fraction (not recorded which). The chain uses TRBV6-1 and TRBJ2-5; weak D call: TRBD2 (5 bases). As DNA, the CDR3 is TGTGCTAGCAGTGAAGCAGGCCTAGCAGAGACCCAGTACTTC. It codes for CASSEAGLAETQYF.